Below are 3 T cell receptor beta chains sequenced from a single sample in a study of post-analysis software for immune sequencing data. Presence of unique molecular identifiers characterized the TCR beta cDNA libraries. MiXCR, run by TCRdb on the PCR reads, gives a single entry per CDR3 protein. The sample has about 430,000 distinct CDR3 sequences; roughly 38% are singletons. These receptors have no identified antigens. Whole-study findings and limits: In patients, TRBV5-6, TRBV5-1 and TRBV20-1 belonged to five TRBV segments found more frequently than in controls.

Sequences were obtained from blood. The receptor set was obtained from a girl aged 2 to 9 with multiple sclerosis.

Remarks on this clonotype: Its ends do not fully match the called genes, so a read error is possible. The J gene is TRBJ2-5, the V gene TRBV27; 10 nucleotides agree with TRBD2. The J call may be in error: the DNA end matches TRBJ2-7 better. Germline V CDR1 and CDR2: MNHEY, SMNVEV (reference sequence). The CDR3 has 15 amino acids. CDR3 in DNA: TGTGCCGGCAGTTTATTACTAGCGGGAAGGTACGAGCAGTACTTC. Protein product: CAGSLLLAGRYEQYF.

This clonotype showed up just a few times. The J gene is TRBJ1-6, the V gene TRBV20-1; no definite D call. The germline gives CDR1 DFQATT, CDR2 SNEGSKA (reference sequence). The CDR3 covers 12 residues. V lost 5 bases and J 5 bases, leaving 7 bases between the germline ends. CDR3 residues: CSACLDNSPLHF. CDR3 nucleotide sequence: TGCAGTGCTTGTCTAGATAATTCACCCCTCCACTTT.

A word on this clonotype: At one end, the junction sequence differs from germline, possibly due to a read error. The chain recombines TRBV7-2 with TRBJ2-5, with a possible D match to TRBD1 (5 bases). The CDR3 extends over 14 amino acids. Germline CDR1 is SGHTA and CDR2 is FQGNSA. CDR3: CASSFPGIGASSTF. The CDR3 bases are TGTGCCAGCAGCTTTCCAGGGATCGGTGCGAGCAGTACTTTC. The whole variable domain, filled in from reference TRBV7-2 and TRBJ2-5, reads GAGVSQSPSNKVTEKGKDVELRCDPISGHTALYWYRQSLGQGLEFLIYFQGNSAPDKSGLPSDRFSAERTGGSVSTLTIQRTQQEDSAVYLCASSFPGIGASSTFGPGTRLLVL.